These 7 T cell receptor beta chains were all obtained from the same sample, sequenced in a study of blood T cell repertoires in COVID-19. The method was immunoSEQ multiplex PCR; TCRdb's version includes in-frame clones alone and lacks a portion of them. The sample has tens of thousands of clones, nearly 90% seen once; the top ten hold around 5.1%. Sequenced material: peripheral blood. These receptors came from a man between 60 and 75 years old with COVID-19, enrolled during active disease.

The gene calls are TRBV6-5 and TRBJ1-5; D is perhaps TRBD1 (5 bases). Per germline, CDR1 MNHEY and CDR2 SVGAGI. The CDR3 length is 15 residues. V was pared by 8 bases and J by 0 bases, with 14 bases between. CDR3 nucleotides: TGTGCCAGCGAGGGAGGGACTTATAGCAATCAGCCCCAGCATTTT. It translates to CASEGGTYSNQPQHF.

The chain has TRBV7-6 and TRBJ2-1; D is unresolved. V shed 4 bases and J shed 8 bases, with 6 bases lying between them. This CDR3 has 11 residues. In germline, CDR1 is SGHVS, CDR2 FNYEAQ. This chain's CDR3 is CASSSIDEQFF. The CDR3 nucleotides are TGTGCCAGCAGCTCTATAGATGAGCAGTTCTTC.

This sequence joins TRBV6-5 and TRBJ2-2; tentative D call: TRBD1 (6 bases). Germline V lookup: CDR1 MNHEY, CDR2 SVGAGI. V was pared by 7 bases and J by 7 bases, with 19 bases between. The length of the CDR3 is 15 residues. The DNA of the CDR3 is TGTGCCAGCATTTTAAGACAGGTTAGTAGCGGGGAGCTGTTTTTT. It specifies CASILRQVSSGELFF.

This clone appeared a single time. The J gene is TRBJ2-7, the V gene TRBV3-1 (or the pseudogene TRBV3-2), with a tentative D call TRBD2 (6 bases). The CDR3 runs 12 residues. V was trimmed by 3 bases and J by 4 bases, leaving 7 bases between them. Germline V CDR1 and CDR2: LGHDT, YNNKEL (reference sequence). CDR3 coding DNA: TGTGCCAGCAGCCAGACTAGTTACGAGCAGTACTTC. Amino acids: CASSQTSYEQYF.

The V gene is TRBV10-3, the J gene TRBJ1-1; D possibly corresponds to TRBD1 (5 bases). CDR3 length equals 13 residues. Germline assignment: CDR1 ENHRY and CDR2 SYGVKD. V lost 5 bases, J lost 0 bases, and 7 bases lay in between. The CDR3 DNA sequence: TGTGCCATCAGTCGACAGATGAACACTGAAGCTTTCTTT. Protein product: CAISRQMNTEAFF.

The chain links TRBV6-5 to TRBJ2-2; a weak D match, TRBD2 (6 bases). The germline gives CDR1 MNHEY, CDR2 SVGAGI. The CDR3 length is 14 residues. V was trimmed by 7 bases and J by 4 bases, leaving 13 bases between them. DNA of the CDR3: TGTGCCAGCAACCGGAGGGCAATCACCGGGGAGCTGTTTTTT. This sequence encodes CASNRRAITGELFF.

The V call is TRBV29-1, the J call TRBJ1-1; D possibly corresponds to TRBD1 (5 bases). The V and J ends lost 4 bases and 1 base respectively, with 7 bases between them. The CDR3 runs to 12 residues. The germline V gene encodes CDR1 SQVTM and CDR2 ANQGSEA. The CDR3 reads CSVGGGNTEAFF. In DNA, the CDR3 is TGCAGCGTTGGCGGGGGGAACACTGAAGCTTTCTTT. The whole variable domain, remainder taken from reference TRBV29-1 and TRBJ1-1, is SAVISQKPSRDICQRGTSLTIQCQVDSQVTMMFWYRQQPGQSLTLIATANQGSEATYESGFVIDKFPISRPNLTFSTLTVSNMSPEDSSIYLCSVGGGNTEAFFGQGTRLTVV.